These T cell receptor beta chains were read from a single sample in a study of T cells in Graves' hyperthyroidism and ophthalmopathy. TCRdb independently ran MiXCR on the multiplex PCR reads; one entry per CDR3 protein. Of fewer than 350,000 distinct CDR3 sequences in the sample, about 14% are singletons; the top ten hold around 7.9%. Sequencing was done on a sample of blood. The receptors derive from a woman under 40 with Graves' hyperthyroidism that later progressed to Graves' ophthalmopathy. Each CDR3 is given with its conserved first and last residue. D genes are given only for firm matches. The size of a clone is reported for some rows only, either as once, few or many, or as a class for expanded clones.

V gene	D gene	J gene	clone size	CDR3 protein	CDR3 DNA
TRBV3-1	TRBD2	TRBJ2-1	many	CASSFPGRLAGTNEQFF	TGTGCCAGCAGCTTTCCGGGCCGACTAGCGGGGACGAATGAGCAGTTCTTC
TRBV19	.	TRBJ1-4	.	CASSIGYEKLFF	TGTGCCAGTAGTATAGGCTATGAAAAACTGTTTTTT
TRBV5-6	TRBD2	TRBJ2-5	many	CASSPTSGWETQYF	TGTGCCAGCAGCCCCACTAGCGGGTGGGAGACCCAGTACTTC
TRBV10-3	.	TRBJ2-2	many	CAIRQGSNGELFF	TGTGCCATCAGGCAGGGGTCCAACGGGGAGCTGTTTTTT
TRBV6-2/TRBV6-3	TRBD2	TRBJ2-2	few	CASGKLAGGPGELFF	TGTGCCAGCGGCAAACTAGCGGGAGGGCCCGGGGAGCTGTTTTTT
TRBV7-2	.	TRBJ2-7	many	CASSPITSSEQYF	TGTGCCAGCAGCCCAATAACTAGCTCCGAGCAGTACTTC
TRBV3-1	.	TRBJ1-2	.	CASSHAGTPYGYAF	TGTGCCAGCAGCCATGCCGGGACCCCGTATGGCTACGCCTTC
TRBV7-2	.	TRBJ2-7	many	CASSLAGKYEQYF	TGTGCCAGCAGCTTAGCGGGGAAATACGAGCAGTACTTC
TRBV6-1	.	TRBJ2-1	many	CASTADGGLIYNEQFF	TGTGCCAGCACCGCAGATGGGGGACTTATCTACAATGAGCAGTTCTTC
TRBV12-3/TRBV12-4	TRBD2	TRBJ2-1	.	CASHLAGVLNEQFF	TGTGCCAGCCACCTAGCGGGAGTTTTAAATGAGCAGTTCTTC
TRBV10-3	.	TRBJ2-6	few	CAISERGSGANVLTF	TGTGCCATCAGTGAGCGGGGTTCTGGGGCCAACGTCCTGACTTTC
TRBV20-1	.	TRBJ2-4	many	CSARDLLPSAKNIQYF	TGCAGTGCTAGAGATCTCCTGCCTTCAGCCAAAAACATTCAGTACTTC
TRBV4-3	.	TRBJ1-1	many	CASSQAGANTEAFF	TGCGCCAGCAGCCAAGCGGGTGCGAACACTGAAGCTTTCTTT
TRBV20-1	.	TRBJ2-5	many	CSARRNQETQYF	TGCAGTGCTAGAAGGAACCAAGAGACCCAGTACTTC
TRBV9	.	TRBJ1-2	.	CASSVLEGHGYTF	TGTGCCAGCAGCGTGCTAGAGGGCCATGGCTACACCTTC
TRBV4-1	TRBD2	TRBJ2-3	.	CASSQEATSGTDTQYF	TGCGCCAGCAGCCAAGAAGCGACTAGCGGCACAGATACGCAGTATTTT
TRBV3-1	.	TRBJ1-1	many	CASSPRSGGNRANTEAFF	TGTGCCAGCAGCCCTCGATCGGGCGGGAACAGGGCGAACACTGAAGCTTTCTTT
TRBV7-2	TRBD1	TRBJ2-7	many	CASSLEGQVNCEQYF	TGTGCCAGCAGCTTAGAAGGACAGGTTAATTGCGAGCAGTACTTC
TRBV19	.	TRBJ2-1	many	CASSAYPGDISYNEQFF	TGTGCCAGTAGTGCTTATCCAGGGGATATCTCCTACAATGAGCAGTTCTTC
TRBV27	.	TRBJ2-2	few	CASSLFAGLNTGELFF	TGTGCCAGCAGTTTATTTGCGGGACTGAACACCGGGGAGCTGTTTTTT
TRBV4-2	TRBD2	TRBJ2-1	.	CASSPGTSANNEQFF	TGTGCCAGCAGCCCTGGGACTAGCGCGAACAATGAGCAGTTCTTC
TRBV29-1	.	TRBJ2-1	many	CSVERGLVAYNEQFF	TGCAGCGTTGAAAGAGGTCTAGTGGCCTACAATGAGCAGTTCTTC
TRBV3-1	.	TRBJ1-4	.	CASSQPTGATNEKLFF	TGTGCCAGCAGCCAACCGACGGGGGCAACTAATGAAAAACTGTTTTTT
TRBV7-2	.	TRBJ1-5	.	CTGGNSNQPQHF	TGTACCGGGGGCAATAGCAATCAGCCCCAGCATTTT
TRBV14	.	TRBJ2-5	.	CASSQGRGSPGYF	TGTGCCAGCAGCCAAGGAAGGGGAAGTCCGGGGTACTTC
TRBV11-2	.	TRBJ2-5	many	CASRAGATAQETQYF	TGTGCCAGCAGGGCCGGGGCGACGGCCCAAGAGACCCAGTACTTC
TRBV28	TRBD2	TRBJ2-3	many	CASSLLGLGLDTQYF	TGTGCCAGCAGTCTTTTGGGACTAGGGTTGGATACGCAGTATTTT
TRBV3-1	TRBD2	TRBJ2-5	many	CASSQLRGGRADETQYF	TGTGCCAGCAGCCAGCTGAGGGGCGGGAGGGCCGATGAGACCCAGTACTTC
TRBV9	TRBD2	TRBJ2-5	.	CASSTSGRSEETQYF	TGTGCCAGCAGCACTAGCGGGAGATCAGAAGAGACCCAGTACTTC
TRBV7-9	TRBD2	TRBJ2-7	many	CASSRLPPSAGGYYEQYF	TGTGCCAGCAGCCGTCTCCCCCCCTCGGCGGGAGGTTACTACGAGCAGTACTTC
TRBV28	TRBD1	TRBJ1-5	few	CASRPGQGSQPQHF	TGTGCCAGCAGGCCGGGACAGGGGAGTCAGCCCCAGCATTTT
TRBV3-1	.	TRBJ2-1	many	CASSQVSINEQFF	TGTGCCAGCAGCCAAGTCTCTATCAATGAGCAGTTCTTC
TRBV13	TRBD2	TRBJ2-3	few	CASSLRGLAGDTDTQYF	TGTGCCAGCAGCTTACGGGGACTAGCGGGAGACACAGATACGCAGTATTTT
TRBV6-1	.	TRBJ2-7	few	CASSPDGSRQPFYEQYF	TGTGCCAGCAGTCCGGATGGTTCACGGCAACCCTTCTACGAGCAGTACTTC
TRBV29-1	.	TRBJ1-5	.	CSVRFGINQPQHF	TGCAGCGTTAGATTCGGGATCAATCAGCCCCAGCATTTT
TRBV11-2	TRBD2	TRBJ2-7	.	CASSQGLAGEVEQYF	TGTGCCAGCAGTCAGGGACTAGCGGGAGAGGTCGAGCAGTACTTC
TRBV12-3/TRBV12-4	.	TRBJ1-2	many	CASSPSGLNYGYTF	TGTGCCAGCAGTCCATCCGGGCTTAACTATGGCTACACCTTC
TRBV7-6	.	TRBJ2-5	few	CASSYQGVETQYF	TGTGCCAGCAGCTATCAGGGAGTGGAGACCCAGTACTTC
TRBV28	.	TRBJ2-2	many	CASSFLGTGRTGELFF	TGTGCCAGCAGTTTTCTCGGAACAGGGAGAACCGGGGAGCTGTTTTTT
TRBV5-1	.	TRBJ2-3	.	CASSFGPSGPPTTDTQYF	TGCGCCAGCAGCTTTGGACCAAGCGGGCCCCCGACCACGGATACGCAGTATTTT
TRBV12-3/TRBV12-4	.	TRBJ1-4	many	CASSRRIEKLFF	TGTGCCAGCAGCCGAAGGATAGAAAAACTGTTTTTT
TRBV6-2/TRBV6-3	.	TRBJ2-7	few	CASSIRDNYEQYF	TGTGCCAGCAGCATCCGGGACAACTACGAGCAGTACTTC
TRBV6-5	TRBD1	TRBJ1-1	many	CASSYSMDRRDAFF	TGTGCCAGCAGTTACTCGATGGACAGGAGGGACGCTTTCTTT
TRBV20-1	.	TRBJ2-3	many	CSAPEQRDTQYF	TGCAGTGCTCCCGAGCAAAGAGATACGCAGTATTTT
TRBV6-1	.	TRBJ2-5	.	CASSWAGRETQYF	TGTGCCAGCAGTTGGGCAGGGCGCGAGACCCAGTACTTC
TRBV27	TRBD2	TRBJ2-1	many	CASSLEPGLVNEQFF	TGTGCCAGCAGTTTAGAGCCGGGACTAGTGAATGAGCAGTTCTTC
TRBV6-2/TRBV6-3	.	TRBJ1-1	few	CASSSRFAGTNTEAFF	TGTGCCAGCAGCTCCCGGTTTGCAGGGACGAACACTGAAGCTTTCTTT
TRBV5-4	TRBD1	TRBJ1-2	few	CASSWDSFGTGNYGYTF	TGTGCCAGCAGCTGGGACTCTTTTGGGACAGGGAACTATGGCTACACCTTC
TRBV20-1	.	TRBJ2-5	many	CSAREVDGETQYF	TGCAGTGCTAGAGAGGTAGACGGCGAGACCCAGTACTTC
TRBV19	TRBD2	TRBJ2-1	.	CASTPGTSVNEQFF	TGTGCCAGTACCCCCGGGACTAGCGTCAATGAGCAGTTCTTC
TRBV19	.	TRBJ2-1	.	CASSADISSYNEQFF	TGTGCCAGCTCGGCGGACATAAGCTCCTACAATGAGCAGTTCTTC
TRBV28	TRBD1	TRBJ1-5	many	CASSPGQTLNQPQHF	TGTGCCAGCAGTCCGGGACAGACCTTAAATCAGCCCCAGCATTTT
TRBV20-1	.	TRBJ2-7	.	CSASRRINEQYF	TGCAGTGCTAGTAGAAGGATTAACGAGCAGTACTTC
TRBV9	TRBD1	TRBJ2-7	many	CASSESGGDEQYF	TGTGCCAGCAGCGAATCAGGGGGCGACGAGCAGTACTTC